This is a list of T cell receptor beta chains from one sample in a study of beta chain features in type 1 diabetes. Libraries were prepared by immunoSEQ multiplex PCR; TCRdb keeps only in-frame clonotypes and omits some of them. Of 130,000 to 150,000 clones in the sample, 6.9% were seen once. Sequences were obtained from central memory CD4+ T cells from blood. These receptor sequences come from a woman in her 30s in good health. The CDR3 runs from the conserved cysteine through the conserved F or W. The order of the fields is V gene, clone size, D gene, J gene, CDR3 DNA, CDR3 protein. D genes are given only for firm matches. The size field is filled for only some rows; it gives once, few, many or a size class.

>TRBV6-6|few|-|TRBJ2-2
TGTGCCAGCAGTGATAGGCGGGGGCGGGCCGGGGAGCTGTTTTTT
CASSDRRGRAGELFF
>TRBV7-8|many|-|TRBJ2-1
TGTGCCAGCACTGGCGGTAACTCCTACAATGAGCAGTTCTTC
CASTGGNSYNEQFF
>TRBV6-1|few|-|TRBJ1-2
TGTGCCAGCAGTGAAGAATACAGTTTATATGGCTACACCTTC
CASSEEYSLYGYTF
>TRBV30|few|TRBD1|TRBJ2-2
TGTGCCTGGAGGCTGGACAGGGGGCGTAAATTGGAGGCCGGGGAGCTGTTTTTT
CAWRLDRGRKLEAGELFF
>TRBV7-3|-|-|TRBJ2-1
TGTGCCAGCAGCTACGCGGGACGGAATGAGCAGTTCTTC
CASSYAGRNEQFF
>TRBV28|-|-|TRBJ2-5
TGTGCCAGCAGTTTGGTAGTGGTGTCCCAAGAGACCCAGTACTTC
CASSLVVVSQETQYF
>TRBV4-3|many|-|TRBJ2-7
TGCGCCAGCAGCCAAGTAAGGACTACGGGTTCCGAGCAGTACTTC
CASSQVRTTGSEQYF
>TRBV6-1|few|-|TRBJ2-3
TGTGCCAGCACTCGCGGAGGCAACACAGATACGCAGTATTTT
CASTRGGNTDTQYF
>TRBV7-2|many|-|TRBJ2-7
TGTGCCAGCAGCCGGGGGGGAGGGGGCGGCTACGAGCAGTACTTC
CASSRGGGGGYEQYF
>TRBV29-1|-|-|TRBJ2-1
TGCAGCGTCGTAGTCCTCTACAATGAGCAGTTCTTC
CSVVVLYNEQFF
>TRBV11-2|-|TRBD2|TRBJ2-1
TGTGCCAGCAGCCTAGCGGGACTGGACAATGAGCAGTTCTTC
CASSLAGLDNEQFF
>TRBV18|-|-|TRBJ2-1
TGTGCCAGCTCACACGCCCAACGGGGAAATGAGCAGTTCTTC
CASSHAQRGNEQFF
>TRBV27|few|-|TRBJ2-4
TGTGCCAGCAGTGAGAGCGGAGGGAAGATTCAGTACTTC
CASSESGGKIQYF
>TRBV6-4|-|-|TRBJ2-3
TGTGCCAGCAGTGCGGCTAGCGAGGATACGCAGTATTTT
CASSAASEDTQYF